Listed below are T cell receptor beta chains from one sample, sequenced in a study of cytomegalovirus exposure and HLA in healthy donors. This table comes from immunoSEQ multiplex PCR, and its TCRdb copy is limited to in-frame clones, with some not included. The sample consists of a few hundred thousand clones, roughly two thirds of them appearing once. The sequenced sample consisted of PBMCs. These receptors originate from a female donor in good health and CMV-seronegative. Each CDR3 is given with its conserved first and last residue. D genes are given only for firm matches. Not every row has a clone size; where given, it reads once, few, many or a size class.

TRBV7-9	TRBJ2-7	-	-	TGTGCCAGCAGCCCCAAGATGGGGGCCGGGGAGCAGTACTTC	CASSPKMGAGEQYF
TRBV6-5	TRBJ2-5	-	-	TGTGCCAGCAGGCAGGGTCCCCCAGAGACCCAGTACTTC	CASRQGPPETQYF
TRBV5-4	TRBJ2-1	TRBD2	-	TGTGCCAGCAGCCCCGGCGGGAGCTCCTACAATGAGCAGTTCTTC	CASSPGGSSYNEQFF
TRBV7-9	TRBJ2-1	-	-	TGTTCCAGCAGCGCCGAAACAAATGAGCAGTTCTTC	CSSSAETNEQFF
TRBV19	TRBJ1-4	TRBD1	-	TGTGCCAGTAGTACCTTACGGGACAGGGTCGAAAAACTGTTTTTT	CASSTLRDRVEKLFF
TRBV11-2	TRBJ1-1	TRBD1	-	TGTGCCAGCACCAACCCGGTGGGGGACAGGCTACCTGAAGCTTTCTTT	CASTNPVGDRLPEAFF
TRBV9	TRBJ1-1	-	few	TGTGCCAGCAGCGTAGATGCAGGGAGGGGCACTGAAGCTTTCTTT	CASSVDAGRGTEAFF
TRBV5-1	TRBJ2-7	TRBD1	-	TGCGCCAGCAGCTTGGCGGGACAGCGAACCACTCCAAACTCCTACGAGCAGTACTTC	CASSLAGQRTTPNSYEQYF
TRBV27	TRBJ2-1	TRBD2	-	TGTGCCAGCGGGCTAGCGGGAGGGCCGGGCGATGAGCAGTTCTTC	CASGLAGGPGDEQFF
TRBV19	TRBJ1-4	TRBD1	few	TGTGCCAGTACGGATGGGGGACAGGCTAATGAAAAACTGTTTTTT	CASTDGGQANEKLFF
TRBV27	TRBJ2-7	TRBD2	-	TGTGCCAGCAGTTCGCCCCTAGCGGGGGCCTACGAGCAGTACTTC	CASSSPLAGAYEQYF
TRBV25-1	TRBJ2-1	-	-	TGTGCCAGCAGTGAATATTTAAATGAGCAGTTCTTC	CASSEYLNEQFF
TRBV5-1	TRBJ1-1	TRBD1	-	TGCGCCAGCAGCGGGCCGGGACAGGGGAACACTGAAGCTTTCTTT	CASSGPGQGNTEAFF
TRBV5-1	TRBJ2-3	TRBD2	-	TGCGCCAGCAAAAGGGCTAGCGGGACCTCTAGCACAGATACGCAGTATTTT	CASKRASGTSSTDTQYF
TRBV6-1	TRBJ2-7	TRBD1	-	TGTGCCAGCGTTGGACAGGGGAACTCTTACGAGCAGTACTTC	CASVGQGNSYEQYF
TRBV30	TRBJ2-1	TRBD1	once	TGTGCCTGGGGGGACAGGAGTATTAAGAATGAGCAGTTCTTC	CAWGDRSIKNEQFF
TRBV7-3	TRBJ2-7	-	-	TGTGCCAGCAGCTCCCGGGGGAGCCATGAGCAGTACTTC	CASSSRGSHEQYF
TRBV6-5	TRBJ1-1	-	-	TGTGCCAGCAGTGCGGGCTCGAACACTGAAGCTTTCTTT	CASSAGSNTEAFF
TRBV13	TRBJ2-1	TRBD2	-	TGTGCCAGCAGCATACGGACTAGCGGGAGTCGCCCCTACAATGAGCAGTTCTTC	CASSIRTSGSRPYNEQFF
TRBV4-1	TRBJ2-1	TRBD2	-	TGCGCCAGCAGCCAAGAAACTGCGGGAGGGCCTTTGAATGAGCAGTTCTTC	CASSQETAGGPLNEQFF
TRBV15	TRBJ2-7	TRBD1	-	TGTGCCACCAGCAGCCCCGGGACAGACTACTACGAGCAGTACTTC	CATSSPGTDYYEQYF
TRBV7-9	TRBJ2-2	TRBD2	-	TGTGCCAGCAGCTTAACTCGCGGGAGGGCCGGGGAGCTGTTTTTT	CASSLTRGRAGELFF